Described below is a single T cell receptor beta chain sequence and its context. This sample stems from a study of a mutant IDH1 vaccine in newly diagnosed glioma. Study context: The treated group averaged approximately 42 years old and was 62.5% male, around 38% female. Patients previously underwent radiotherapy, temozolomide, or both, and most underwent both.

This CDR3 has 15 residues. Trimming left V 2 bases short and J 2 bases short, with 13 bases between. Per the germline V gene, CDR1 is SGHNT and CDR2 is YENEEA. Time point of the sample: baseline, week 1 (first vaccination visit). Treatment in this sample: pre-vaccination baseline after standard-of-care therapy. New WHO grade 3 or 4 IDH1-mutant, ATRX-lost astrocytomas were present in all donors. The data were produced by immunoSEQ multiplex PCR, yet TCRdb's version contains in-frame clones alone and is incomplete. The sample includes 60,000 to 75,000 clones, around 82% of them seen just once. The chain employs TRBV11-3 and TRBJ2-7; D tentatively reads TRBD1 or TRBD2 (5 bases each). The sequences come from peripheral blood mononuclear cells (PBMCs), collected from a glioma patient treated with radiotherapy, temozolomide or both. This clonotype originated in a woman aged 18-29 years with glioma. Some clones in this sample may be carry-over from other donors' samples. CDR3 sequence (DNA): TGTGCCAGCAGCTTAAGGCCGGGACGGACCTACGAGCAGTACTTC. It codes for CASSLRPGRTYEQYF.